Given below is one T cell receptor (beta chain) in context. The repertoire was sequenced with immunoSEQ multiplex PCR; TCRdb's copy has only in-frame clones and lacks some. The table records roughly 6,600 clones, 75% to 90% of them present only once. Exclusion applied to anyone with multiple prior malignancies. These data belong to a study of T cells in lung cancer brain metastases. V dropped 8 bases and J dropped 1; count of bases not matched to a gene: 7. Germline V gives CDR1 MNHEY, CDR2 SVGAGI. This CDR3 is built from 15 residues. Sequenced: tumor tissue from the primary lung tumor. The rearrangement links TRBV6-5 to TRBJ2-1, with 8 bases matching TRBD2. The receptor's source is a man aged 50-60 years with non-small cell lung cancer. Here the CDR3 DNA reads TGTGCCAGCGGGCGGCAGCGGGGGTCCTACAATGAGCAGTTCTTC. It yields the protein CASGRQRGSYNEQFF.